This T cell receptor beta chain is drawn from a study of blood T cell repertoires in COVID-19. Study as a whole: Researchers got acute and convalescent COVID-19 samples from the United States, Italy and Spain. The cDNA or gDNA used as material had been derived from T cells, B-cell-depleted T cells, or PBMCs.

In the original processing: Amplification from reference gene primers served as the basis for estimated nucleated cell counts. The data were produced by immunoSEQ multiplex PCR, yet TCRdb's version contains in-frame clones alone and is incomplete. V and J calls plus clone size are reproduced from that table; the DNA served to infer D and trimming. The top ten clones hold approximately 20% of a sample with around 100,000 clones, around 87% of them seen once. The CDR3 has 12 amino acids. In germline, CDR1 is DFQATT, CDR2 SNEGSKA (reference sequence). The V end lost 3 bases, the J end lost 6 bases, and 6 bases lay between the germline ends.

V gene TRBV20-1 combines with J gene TRBJ1-6; D ambiguous. This sequence originates from a human donor in a cohort sampled during active COVID-19. The sequenced sample was peripheral blood. CDR3 residues: CSASLSNSPLHF. The CDR3 nucleotides are TGCAGTGCTAGTCTCAGTAATTCACCCCTCCACTTT.